The clone carrying this T cell receptor (beta chain) showed up just a few times. Antigen unknown. In germline, CDR1 is MNHEY, CDR2 SVGEGT. This CDR3 has 14 residues. Trimming cost V 5 bases and J 0 bases, with 8 bases left between them. These data come from a study of post-analysis software for immune sequencing data. General study results and limits: By F measure, strong co-clustering occurred among samples prepared in the same batch. Among a few TRBV segments more frequent in patients than controls were TRBV5-6, TRBV5-1 and TRBV20-1. Controls had significantly higher normalized Chao1 diversity than multiple sclerosis patients.

Libraries were made from TCR beta cDNA, and they carried unique molecular identifiers. cDNA molecules numbering roughly 500,000 came from roughly 1 to 10 million T cells. TCRdb reprocessed the PCR reads with MiXCR, giving one entry per CDR3 protein. The sample contains approximately 730,000 distinct CDR3 sequences, roughly 29% of which appear only once. The chain combines TRBV6-2 or TRBV6-3 with TRBJ2-1; no reliable D call. The sequence came from a girl between 5 and 17 years old with multiple sclerosis. Input material: blood. The CDR3 loop is CASSPIYSYNEQFF. The CDR3, as DNA: TGTGCCAGCAGTCCCATCTACTCCTACAATGAGCAGTTCTTC.